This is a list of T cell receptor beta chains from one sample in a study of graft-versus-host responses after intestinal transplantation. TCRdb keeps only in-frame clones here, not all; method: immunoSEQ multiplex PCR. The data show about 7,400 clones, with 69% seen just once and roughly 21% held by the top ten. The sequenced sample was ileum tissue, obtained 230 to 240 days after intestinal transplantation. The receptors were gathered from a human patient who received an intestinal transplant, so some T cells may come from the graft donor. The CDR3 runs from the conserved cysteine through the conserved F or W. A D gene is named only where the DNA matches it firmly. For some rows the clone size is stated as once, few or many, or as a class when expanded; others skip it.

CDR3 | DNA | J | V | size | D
CSVQGVYTEAFF | TGCAGCGTACAGGGGGTTTACACTGAAGCTTTCTTT | TRBJ1-1 | TRBV29-1 | NA | TRBD1
CASSSGLVTDTQYF | TGTGCCAGCAGCTCGGGACTAGTTACAGATACGCAGTATTTT | TRBJ2-3 | TRBV7-2 | NA | TRBD2
CASSLGLEVNEQFF | TGCGCCAGCAGCTTGGGGCTAGAGGTAAATGAGCAGTTCTTC | TRBJ2-1 | TRBV5-1 | NA | NA
CSVAGGPNTGELFF | TGCAGCGTTGCCGGGGGGCCGAACACCGGGGAGCTGTTTTTT | TRBJ2-2 | TRBV29-1 | once | NA
CASREGVTRPQHF | TGTGCCAGCAGGGAGGGGGTAACTCGGCCCCAGCATTTT | TRBJ1-5 | TRBV27 | NA | NA
CASSLMWPGELFF | TGTGCCAGCAGCTTAATGTGGCCCGGGGAGCTGTTTTTT | TRBJ2-2 | TRBV7-2 | NA | NA
CASSDSSGGTDTQYF | TGTGCCAGCAGTGACTCTAGCGGGGGCACAGATACGCAGTATTTT | TRBJ2-3 | TRBV6-4 | NA | TRBD2
CASSGVQGPRGKETLHF | TGTGCCAGCAGTGGGGTTCAGGGGCCCAGGGGGAAGGAAACCCTCCACTTT | TRBJ1-6 | TRBV2 | NA | TRBD1
CASSQDQGRSNTGELFF | TGCGCCAGCAGCCAAGATCAGGGCAGGTCGAACACCGGGGAGCTGTTTTTT | TRBJ2-2 | TRBV4-3 | NA | NA
CASSYSSLAGANVLTF | TGTGCCAGCAGTTACTCTTCCTTGGCTGGGGCCAACGTCCTGACTTTC | TRBJ2-6 | TRBV6-5 | NA | NA
CASRSEASGGPTDTQYF | TGTGCCAGCAGGAGCGAGGCTAGCGGGGGGCCCACAGATACGCAGTATTTT | TRBJ2-3 | TRBV7-9 | NA | TRBD2
CATSREFEDTQYF | TGTGCCACCAGCAGAGAGTTTGAAGATACGCAGTATTTT | TRBJ2-3 | TRBV15 | NA | NA
CASSLWAGAGGTEAFF | TGTGCCAGCAGCCTTTGGGCGGGGGCAGGAGGTACTGAAGCTTTCTTT | TRBJ1-1 | TRBV7-8 | NA | NA
CASRGLSQETQYF | TGCGCCAGCCGAGGACTGTCCCAAGAGACCCAGTACTTC | TRBJ2-5 | TRBV5-1 | NA | NA
CASRASYNEQFF | TGTGCCAGCCGGGCCTCATACAATGAGCAGTTCTTC | TRBJ2-1 | TRBV7-9 | NA | NA
CASSPPVTDTQYF | TGTGCCAGCAGTCCCCCGGTAACAGATACGCAGTATTTT | TRBJ2-3 | TRBV7-2 | few | NA
CASSVGAGAHNEQFF | TGTGCCAGCAGTGTAGGGGCAGGGGCCCACAATGAGCAGTTCTTC | TRBJ2-1 | TRBV6-1 | NA | NA
CASSFEQGQFF | TGTGCCAGCAGCTTTGAACAGGGACAGTTCTTC | TRBJ2-1 | TRBV5-6 | few | NA
CASRGTSGSYNEQFF | TGTGCCAGCAGAGGGACTAGCGGGAGCTACAATGAGCAGTTCTTC | TRBJ2-1 | TRBV2 | few | TRBD2
CASSLMGTQAFF | TGTGCCAGCAGCTTGATGGGGACGCAAGCTTTCTTT | TRBJ1-1 | TRBV5-4 | NA | NA
CASRKDRVGTEAFF | TGTGCCAGCCGAAAGGACAGGGTGGGTACTGAAGCTTTCTTT | TRBJ1-1 | TRBV6-4 | NA | TRBD1
CASSLGPTNTEAFF | TGTGCCAGCAGCTTGGGCCCCACGAACACTGAAGCTTTCTTT | TRBJ1-1 | TRBV13 | NA | NA
CASSSNSRWTEAFF | TGTGCCAGCAGTTCTAATTCCCGGTGGACTGAAGCTTTCTTT | TRBJ1-1 | TRBV11-1 | few | NA
CASSARVGGKYTF | TGTGCCAGCAGCGCCCGGGTGGGGGGCAAATACACCTTC | TRBJ1-2 | TRBV27 | NA | NA
CARRSLGNQPQHF | TGCGCCAGACGATCCTTAGGCAATCAGCCCCAGCATTTT | TRBJ1-5 | TRBV4-1 | few | NA
CASRLQTNTGELFF | TGTGCCAGCAGACTACAAACGAACACCGGGGAGCTGTTTTTT | TRBJ2-2 | TRBV6-1 | few | NA
CASSLQAQETQYF | TGTGCCAGCAGTTTACAGGCACAAGAGACCCAGTACTTC | TRBJ2-5 | TRBV6-6 | NA | NA
CASSPLQGSDSPLHF | TGTGCCAGCAGTCCCTTACAGGGTTCGGATTCACCCCTCCACTTT | TRBJ1-6 | TRBV6-1 | NA | NA
CASSTNKETQYF | TGTGCCAGCAGCACGAACAAAGAGACCCAGTACTTC | TRBJ2-5 | TRBV7-9 | NA | NA
CASSQVDGIEQFF | TGTGCCAGCAGCCAAGTTGACGGGATCGAGCAGTTCTTC | TRBJ2-1 | TRBV7-2 | NA | NA
CASSLNGRASEQFF | TGTGCCAGCAGCTTGAACGGGAGGGCCTCTGAGCAGTTCTTC | TRBJ2-1 | TRBV5-4 | NA | TRBD2
CASSFSSSYNEQFF | TGTGCCAGCAGTTTCAGTAGCTCCTACAATGAGCAGTTCTTC | TRBJ2-1 | TRBV27 | NA | NA
CASRGANTDTQYF | TGTGCCAGCAGGGGGGCTAACACAGATACGCAGTATTTT | TRBJ2-3 | TRBV7-6 | few | NA
CASSLRGQQPQHF | TGTGCCAGCAGTCTCAGGGGGCAACAGCCCCAGCATTTT | TRBJ1-5 | TRBV7-2 | NA | TRBD1
CASSPNLGGGKTQYF | TGTGCCAGCAGCCCGAACCTGGGGGGCGGGAAGACCCAGTACTTC | TRBJ2-5 | TRBV2 | NA | NA
CASKYGGASSPLHF | TGTGCCAGCAAATATGGGGGGGCGAGTTCACCCCTCCACTTT | TRBJ1-6 | TRBV28 | NA | NA
CASAAGTINTGELFF | TGTGCCAGCGCCGCCGGGACAATAAACACCGGGGAGCTGTTTTTT | TRBJ2-2 | TRBV27 | NA | NA
CASSLGSYPDTQYF | TGTGCCAGCAGCTTAGGGTCCTACCCAGATACGCAGTATTTT | TRBJ2-3 | TRBV11-1 | few | NA
CASSPGTGRNEKLFF | TGTGCCAGCAGCCCCGGGACAGGGCGAAATGAAAAACTGTTTTTT | TRBJ1-4 | TRBV7-6 | medium-sized | TRBD1
CATELQGGTEAFF | TGTGCCACCGAACTTCAGGGTGGGACTGAAGCTTTCTTT | TRBJ1-1 | TRBV19 | NA | NA
CAISEGDTEAFF | TGTGCCATCAGTGAAGGGGACACTGAAGCTTTCTTT | TRBJ1-1 | TRBV10-3 | NA | NA
CASSQGQGGYNEQFF | TGTGCCAGCAGCCAAGGGCAGGGGGGCTACAATGAGCAGTTCTTC | TRBJ2-1 | TRBV4-2 | NA | NA
CASSPSWGGSGETQYF | TGTGCCAGCAGTCCCTCCTGGGGGGGGTCAGGGGAGACCCAGTACTTC | TRBJ2-5 | TRBV11-3 | NA | TRBD2
CASSPYFEGGRSEKLFF | TGCGCCAGCAGCCCCTACTTCGAGGGGGGCAGGAGTGAAAAACTGTTTTTT | TRBJ1-4 | TRBV4-3 | NA | NA
CARDFRTGGHMNTEAFF | TGTGCCAGGGATTTCCGGACAGGGGGACACATGAACACTGAAGCTTTCTTT | TRBJ1-1 | TRBV27 | once | TRBD1
CASRTGTDTQYF | TGCGCCAGCAGGACAGGGACAGATACGCAGTATTTT | TRBJ2-3 | TRBV5-1 | NA | TRBD1
CASSQEMENYGYTF | TGCGCCAGCAGCCAAGAGATGGAGAACTATGGCTACACCTTC | TRBJ1-2 | TRBV4-1 | NA | NA
CASSEYAELQETQYF | TGTGCCAGCAGTGAATACGCAGAACTCCAAGAGACCCAGTACTTC | TRBJ2-5 | TRBV6-1 | NA | NA
CASNRDGGWEEKLFF | TGTGCCAGCAACCGGGACGGCGGATGGGAAGAAAAACTGTTTTTT | TRBJ1-4 | TRBV19 | NA | NA
CAWGTQYYGYTF | TGTGCCTGGGGGACACAATACTATGGCTACACCTTC | TRBJ1-2 | TRBV30 | NA | NA
CASSSRTGYKSKQPQHF | TGTGCCAGCAGCTCTCGGACAGGGTACAAATCGAAACAGCCCCAGCATTTT | TRBJ1-5 | TRBV7-8 | NA | TRBD1